What follows are 7 T cell receptor beta chains derived from one specimen sequenced in a study of response to subunit inactivated influenza vaccine. TCRdb re-called the RT-PCR reads through MiXCR, storing one row per CDR3 protein. The table has about 540,000 distinct CDR3 sequences, approximately 20% seen once. These data were also filed under a second study, of T cells expressing NK-cell markers. As reported in that work: Scientists made TCR beta cDNA using 5'RACE template switching with UMIs.

The sample consisted of CD4+ T cells sorted from PBMCs, taken approximately 13 days after vaccination. These TCRs come from a man over 45 who received an inactivated influenza vaccine.

The V call is TRBV24-1, the J call TRBJ2-1; D ambiguous. Germline CDR1 is KGHDR and CDR2 is SFDVKD. The CDR3 covers 14 residues. V was clipped by 1 base and J by 5 bases, with 8 bases between them. CDR3 in amino acids: CATSDFPVHNEQFF. CDR3 sequence (DNA): TGTGCCACCAGTGATTTCCCAGTTCACAATGAGCAGTTCTTC.

The chain recombines TRBV20-1 with TRBJ2-1; TRBD2 is a possible D gene (5 bases). V lost 5 bases and J 8 bases, leaving 16 bases between the germline ends. The CDR3 runs to 13 residues. CDR1 is DFQATT, CDR2 SNEGSKA, per germline (reference sequence). The CDR3 nucleotides read TGCAGTGCTGAGGACTTATCCCGGGATGAGCAGTTCTTC. Its translation: CSAEDLSRDEQFF.

CDR3 nucleotide sequence: TGTGCCAGCAGTTTAAGTCTTGGAAACAATGAGCAGTTCTTC. It specifies CASSLSLGNNEQFF. The rearrangement joins TRBV12-3 or TRBV12-4 to TRBJ2-1; no clear D gene. Between the trimmed V and J ends, which lost 2 bases and 5 bases, there was a span of 10 bases. The CDR3 totals 14 residues.

This clonotype appeared a few times. This rearrangement joins TRBV12-3 or TRBV12-4 to TRBJ2-4, with D perhaps being TRBD1 or TRBD2 (5 bases each). V lost 3 bases and J 2 bases, leaving 11 bases between the germline ends. The CDR3 consists of 15 residues. The CDR3 sequence: CASSFRDETKNIQYF. CDR3 DNA sequence: TGTGCCAGCAGTTTCAGGGACGAAACCAAAAACATTCAGTACTTC.

The chain combines TRBV5-1 with TRBJ2-5; 7 nucleotides line up with TRBD1. J lost 4 bases, V lost 0 bases, and 6 bases had no gene match. Germline values: CDR1 SGHRS, CDR2 YFSETQ. CDR3 length: 15 residues. CDR3 protein: CASSLGQGILETQYF. CDR3 bases: TGCGCCAGCAGCTTGGGACAGGGTATTTTAGAGACCCAGTACTTC. Full variable domain (rest looked up from reference TRBV5-1 and TRBJ2-5): KAGVTQTPRYLIKTRGQQVTLSCSPISGHRSVSWYQQTPGQGLQFLFEYFSETQRNKGNFPGRFSGRQFSNSRSEMNVSTLELGDSALYLCASSLGQGILETQYFGPGTRLLVL.

This clonotype was picked up many times. The chain has TRBV4-2 and TRBJ2-3, with 9 positions matching TRBD2. With 0 bases clipped from V and 2 bases from J, the junction kept 24 bases outside the gene matches. The length of the CDR3 is 23 residues. Germline lookup yields CDR1 LGHNA and CDR2 YNFKEQ. The CDR3 sequence: CASSQEPSGGRRGPSGSTDTQYF. The CDR3 coding sequence is TGTGCCAGCAGCCAAGAGCCCAGCGGGGGGCGCCGAGGGCCCTCGGGATCCACAGATACGCAGTATTTT.

The chain carries TRBV4-3 and TRBJ2-5; 9 bases map to TRBD1. CDR1 and CDR2 from the germline V gene are LGHNA and YSLEER. V dropped 0 bases and J dropped 5; count of bases not matched to a gene: 4. The CDR3 runs 15 residues. The chain's CDR3 is CASSQDGTGKETQYF. CDR3 bases: TGCGCCAGCAGCCAAGACGGGACAGGGAAGGAGACCCAGTACTTC.